The present TCR beta chain was sequenced within a study of beta chain features in type 1 diabetes. In the study overall: Across all samples, over 85 million sorted cells were examined.

In this sample, this clone turned up a few times. Its antigen is unknown. The entirety of the isolated RNA underwent reverse transcription, so expressed TCRB transcripts were sequenced. Some 4 million reads on average were seen across naive, central memory and regulatory T cell samples. The method was immunoSEQ multiplex PCR; TCRdb's version includes in-frame clones alone and lacks a portion of them. The repertoire holds 500,000 to 850,000 clones, with over 12% as singletons. Trimming removed 4 bases from V and 8 bases from J; junction bases left unmatched: 9. This CDR3 is built from 14 residues. The germline V gene has CDR1 LNHDA and CDR2 SQIVND (reference sequence). Findings and limits, study-wide: Type 1 diabetes patients had fewer VDJ junction insertions and more deletions. In all four CD4+ subsets, TCRB CDR3 length was significantly, moderately reduced in type 1 diabetes.

CD4+ naive, central memory, regulatory and stem cell-like memory cells were sorted via CD45RO/CCR7/CD25/CD127/CD95/CD27. The chain couples TRBV19 to TRBJ2-5, with 8 bases lining up with TRBD1. The TCR was taken from a man between 18 and 29 years old with type 1 diabetes. The sequencing input was naive CD4+ T cells from blood. In nucleotides, the CDR3 is TGTGCCAGTAGTACCCGAGGACAGGGAGAAACCCAGTACTTC. Translated, it gives CASSTRGQGETQYF.